This entry describes one T cell receptor (beta chain). Its target antigen remains unknown. Germline and junction disagree at one end, which may indicate a read error. This sample stems from a study of vaccination effects on CD4 cells after COVID-19 (dated by TCRdb to between 2021 and 2022). Concerning the study at large: Each participant received two doses of an mRNA SARS-CoV-2 vaccine, either BNT162b2 or mRNA-1273. In the study, cultures from other donors were sequenced using the Oncomine TCR Beta short-read assay on an Illumina iSeq 100. In two convalescent patients, pre-vaccine samples were collected 16 days and one week ahead of the first dose, 142 and 148 days after COVID-19 diagnosis. The full study included 9 to 10 COVID-19 convalescent patients and a few SARS-CoV-2-naive healthy vaccine recipients. In both COVID-19 convalescent patients and infection-naive vaccine recipients, the study compared SARS-CoV-2 spike-specific CD4+ TCR repertoires from before mRNA vaccination with those from after it. The paper as a whole reports these results and caveats: Marked clonal contraction was observed in both infection-induced and vaccine-induced clones at late post-vaccination timepoints, consistent with waning T cell responses. The study was limited by a small number of convalescent patients and lacked early post-infection timepoints. In convalescent patients, the post-vaccine spike-reactive repertoire consisted mainly of new vaccine-induced clones, largely distinct from infection-induced clones.

Receptors were amplified or captured by the immunoSEQ multiplex PCR assay. TCR beta CDR3 sequencing was performed on DNA from the cultured, isolated CD4+ T cells. Concerning the study's data processing: Non-productive TCR sequences were discarded, and reads were trimmed to the CDR3 region, with only CDR3s of 7 or more amino acids retained. The MANAFEST web app was used to pick out antigen-specific clonotypes by comparing their expansion in peptide wells with that in reference cultures. Positive clones required FDR<0.05 expansion versus reference and all other wells, odds ratio above 5, and frequency above 0.1% in two replicate wells. A clonotype was called cross-reactive if it was significantly expanded both in SARS-CoV-2 spike wells and in at least one common cold coronavirus spike condition. Using the stringdist R package, CDR3 similarity was measured by Levenshtein distance, and unrooted trees were constructed with ape in R 3.6.1. TCRdb limited this immuneACCESS table to in-frame rearrangements with V and J called. A share of clones is missing; checked studies link under half to unresolved V genes, and the rest is unexplained. V, J and clone size were drawn from that table, and D and trimming were deduced from the DNA. The sample table contains around 26,000 clones; only one count was recorded for 75% to 85% of them. The ten largest make up roughly 16% of the sample.

In the ViraFEST assay, PBMC were stimulated with viral peptide pools, and antigen-specific CD4+ T cell clonotypes were then identified by expansion using TCR sequencing. After 10 days of culture, CD4+ T cells were isolated with the EasySep CD4+ T cell isolation kit. Convalescent patients had PCR-confirmed SARS-CoV-2 infection between March and December 2020, before Alpha, Beta and Delta variants emerged in the United States. Some 1.9 million PBMC per well were cultured with approximately 10 ug/ml peptides in IMDM containing about 5% human AB serum, about 9 IU/ml IL-2 and gentamicin. On days 3 and 7, half of the culture medium was replaced with fresh IL-2-containing medium. Unless noted otherwise, every peptide stimulation condition was cultured in triplicate wells. PBMC were separated from whole blood using Ficoll-Paque Plus gradient centrifugation and were then either cryopreserved at -140C or used fresh. Overlapping peptide pools spanned the spike proteins of SARS-CoV-2 and the common cold coronaviruses HCoV-NL63, HCoV-OC43 and HCoV-229E. The QIAamp micro DNA kit was used to extract genomic DNA from the cultured CD4+ T cells.

The germline V gene (reference sequence) supplies CDR1 SSHAT and CDR2 FNYEAQ. The CDR3 numbers 16 residues from cysteine through phenylalanine. Only the CDR3 portion is preserved as DNA: 48 bases, with reading frame beginning at the first base. The material was CD4+ T cells from PBMCs cultured with HCoV-NL63 spike peptides, obtained before COVID-19 vaccination. The cell subset or site tag for this specimen amounts to: HCoV-NL63 spike overlapping peptide pool stimulation. This sequence uses TRBV7-7 and TRBJ2-1; TRBD1 agrees with 9 junctional bases. The receptor's source is a human donor who had a prior SARS-CoV-2 infection. The DNA sequence reads TGTGCTAGCAGCCGGTCGGTCGGGACAGGGCCTGATGAGCAGTTCTTC. This is translated as CASSRSVGTGPDEQFF.